These T cell receptor beta chains were read from a single sample in a study of T-cell reconstitution after alpha-beta-depleted transplantation in children. TCRdb ran MiXCR on the PCR reads and lists one entry per CDR3 protein. The table lists some 70,000 distinct CDR3 sequences, roughly 4.5% of them singletons. The sample here was PBMCs, mostly from graft donor cells, taken 180 days after TCRalphabeta/CD19-depleted stem cell transplant. These receptors were obtained from a boy under two years old who had a stem cell transplant for acute myeloid leukemia, so the T cells may come from the graft donor. CDR3s include the opening cysteine and the closing phenylalanine or tryptophan. The D gene is left open where the match is weak. Not all rows give a size; the values are once, few, many and, for expanded clones, a class.

V,D,size,J,CDR3,DNA
TRBV7-9,-,many,TRBJ2-2,CASSLAAGRTGELFF,TGTGCCAGCAGCTTAGCAGCGGGTAGGACCGGGGAGCTGTTTTTT
TRBV4-3,TRBD1,many,TRBJ2-5,CASSQDRGLQETQYF,TGCGCCAGCAGCCAAGACAGGGGGCTACAAGAGACCCAGTACTTC
TRBV7-9,TRBD2,many,TRBJ2-5,CASSSGLDLETQYF,TGTGCCAGCAGCTCGGGACTAGACCTAGAGACCCAGTACTTC
TRBV7-6,TRBD2,many,TRBJ2-3,CASSLALAGWPKDTQYF,TGTGCCAGCAGCTTAGCGCTAGCGGGGTGGCCTAAAGATACGCAGTATTTT
TRBV10-3,TRBD1,many,TRBJ1-1,CATGPGGAEAFF,TGTGCCACAGGCCCAGGGGGCGCTGAAGCTTTCTTT
TRBV20-1,-,many,TRBJ1-1,CSATEGNTEAFF,TGCAGTGCTACCGAAGGGAACACTGAAGCTTTCTTT
TRBV7-2,-,many,TRBJ2-3,CASSPRTDLTDTQYF,TGTGCCAGCAGCCCCCGGACGGACCTCACAGATACGCAGTATTTT
TRBV20-1,-,many,TRBJ1-5,CSARLGGHQPQHF,TGCAGTGCTAGATTAGGAGGGCACCAGCCCCAGCATTTT
TRBV7-7,-,many,TRBJ2-2,CASSPLGWGTGELFF,TGTGCCAGCAGCCCCTTGGGTTGGGGCACCGGGGAGCTGTTTTTT
TRBV10-2,-,many,TRBJ2-3,CASSESTALTDTQYF,TGCGCCAGCAGTGAGTCTACTGCACTCACAGATACGCAGTATTTT
TRBV12-3/TRBV12-4,TRBD2,many,TRBJ2-5,CASSWRLAQETQYF,TGTGCCAGCAGTTGGAGACTAGCCCAAGAGACCCAGTACTTC
TRBV18,-,few,TRBJ2-1,CASSPRQGGDNEQFF,TGTGCCAGCTCACCACGACAGGGAGGCGACAATGAGCAGTTCTTC
TRBV10-3,-,many,TRBJ2-5,CASARRGGQETQYF,TGTGCCTCGGCACGGAGGGGGGGGCAAGAGACCCAGTACTTC
TRBV5-1,-,many,TRBJ1-3,CASRTGTSGNTIYF,TGCGCCAGCAGAACCGGGACATCTGGAAACACCATATATTTT
TRBV20-1,-,many,TRBJ1-2,CSAPRSRGSNYGYTF,TGCAGTGCTCCCAGGAGCCGGGGGTCTAACTATGGCTACACCTTC
TRBV29-1,TRBD1,many,TRBJ1-1,CSVRTGGNTEAFF,TGCAGCGTTCGGACAGGGGGGAACACTGAAGCTTTCTTT
TRBV3-1,-,many,TRBJ1-2,CASSQDLQTGHGYTF,TGTGCCAGCAGCCAAGATCTTCAGACGGGGCATGGCTACACCTTC
TRBV12-3/TRBV12-4,TRBD1,many,TRBJ2-4,CASRTGIGINIQYF,TGTGCCAGCAGGACAGGGATTGGGATAAACATTCAGTACTTC
TRBV20-1,-,many,TRBJ2-3,CSAQTDTQYF,TGCAGTGCACAGACAGATACGCAGTATTTT
TRBV14,TRBD1,many,TRBJ2-1,CASSQPPGQALF,TGTGCCAGCAGCCAACCTCCGGGACAGGCACTCTTC
TRBV5-1,-,many,TRBJ2-1,CASSEDWNYNEQFF,TGCGCCAGCAGCGAGGACTGGAACTACAATGAGCAGTTCTTC
TRBV30,-,many,TRBJ1-6,CAWRDVGDSPLHF,TGTGCCTGGAGGGACGTGGGGGACTCACCCCTCCACTTT
TRBV12-3/TRBV12-4,-,many,TRBJ1-1,CASSLRGAREAEAFF,TGTGCCAGCAGTTTAAGGGGGGCGAGGGAGGCTGAAGCTTTCTTT
TRBV7-9,-,many,TRBJ2-7,CASSFAHEQYF,TGTGCCAGCAGCTTTGCTCACGAGCAGTACTTC
TRBV6-5,-,many,TRBJ1-5,CASSWAERQPQHF,TGTGCCAGCAGTTGGGCCGAAAGGCAGCCCCAGCATTTT
TRBV29-1,-,-,TRBJ2-5,CSVWDFQETQYF,TGCAGCGTTTGGGACTTCCAAGAGACCCAGTACTTC
TRBV28,-,many,TRBJ1-1,CASRHIRGTEAFF,TGTGCCAGCAGGCATATACGGGGAACTGAAGCTTTCTTT
TRBV18,TRBD1,many,TRBJ1-2,CASSPQGQGAGGYTF,TGTGCCAGCTCACCCCAGGGACAGGGGGCCGGTGGCTACACCTTC
TRBV12-3/TRBV12-4,TRBD1,many,TRBJ1-5,CASSLARGQGGKPQHF,TGTGCCAGCAGTTTAGCCCGCGGACAGGGAGGGAAGCCCCAGCATTTT
TRBV12-3/TRBV12-4,-,many,TRBJ1-5,CASSARGSLNNQPQHF,TGTGCCAGCAGTGCGAGGGGCAGCTTGAACAATCAGCCCCAGCATTTT
TRBV11-2,-,many,TRBJ2-3,CASSLSLQWGTDTQYF,TGTGCCAGCAGCTTAAGTCTCCAATGGGGCACAGATACGCAGTATTTT
TRBV5-6,-,many,TRBJ1-2,CASRIEPNYGYTF,TGTGCCAGCAGGATAGAGCCGAACTATGGCTACACCTTC
TRBV27,-,many,TRBJ2-2,CASSLYGGPGGGELFF,TGTGCCAGCAGTTTATATGGAGGGCCCGGCGGCGGGGAGCTGTTTTTT
TRBV18,-,many,TRBJ2-2,CASSPLVWNTGELFF,TGTGCCAGCTCACCACTCGTATGGAACACCGGGGAGCTGTTTTTT
TRBV12-3/TRBV12-4,-,many,TRBJ1-5,CASRQDRFNQPQHF,TGTGCCAGCAGACAGGACCGATTCAATCAGCCCCAGCATTTT
TRBV20-1,-,many,TRBJ1-1,CSARGGREAFF,TGCAGTGCTAGAGGAGGCAGGGAAGCTTTCTTT
TRBV7-2,-,many,TRBJ2-6,CASSYAAGSGANVLTF,TGTGCCAGCAGCTACGCCGCAGGGTCCGGGGCCAACGTCCTGACTTTC
TRBV30,TRBD2,many,TRBJ2-7,CAWNGGTFPYEQYF,TGTGCCTGGAACGGGGGGACCTTTCCCTACGAGCAGTACTTC
TRBV5-6,-,many,TRBJ2-5,CASSLMLQETQYF,TGTGCCAGCAGCTTAATGCTACAAGAGACCCAGTACTTC